This T cell receptor (beta chain) was captured in a study of blood T cell repertoires in COVID-19. The wider study: Specimens from acute and convalescent COVID-19 originated in the United States, Italy and Spain. PBMCs, B-cell-depleted T cells, or T cells provided the cDNA or gDNA that made up the material.

Per germline, CDR1 SGHAT and CDR2 FQNNGV. V gave up 5 bases and J gave up 6 bases; unmatched junction bases: 10. The CDR3 contains 15 residues. TCRdb's table, derived via immunoSEQ multiplex PCR, lists solely in-frame clones and lacks some. The data contain around 130,000 clones, approximately 90% of them singletons. The clonotype originates from a man aged 70-80 years with active or convalescent COVID-19. V is TRBV11-2 and J is TRBJ2-3; 8 nucleotides match TRBD1. The sequenced material came from peripheral blood. Here the CDR3 reads CASSLQTGVGDTQYF. CDR3 coding DNA: TGTGCCAGCAGCCTCCAGACAGGGGTAGGGGATACGCAGTATTTT.